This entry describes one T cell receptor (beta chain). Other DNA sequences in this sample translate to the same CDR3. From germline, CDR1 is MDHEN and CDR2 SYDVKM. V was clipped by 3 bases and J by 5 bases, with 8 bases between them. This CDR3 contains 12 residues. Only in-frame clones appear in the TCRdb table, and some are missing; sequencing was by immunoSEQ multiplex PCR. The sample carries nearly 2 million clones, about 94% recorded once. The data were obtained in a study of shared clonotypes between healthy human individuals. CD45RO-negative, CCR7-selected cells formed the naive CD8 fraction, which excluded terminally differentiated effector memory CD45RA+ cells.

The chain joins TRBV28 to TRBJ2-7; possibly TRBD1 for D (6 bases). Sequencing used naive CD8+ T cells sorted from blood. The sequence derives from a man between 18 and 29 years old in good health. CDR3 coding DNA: TGTGCCAGCAGTTTGTCAGGGGACGAGCAGTACTTC. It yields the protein CASSLSGDEQYF. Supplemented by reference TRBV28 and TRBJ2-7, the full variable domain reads DVKVTQSSRYLVKRTGEKVFLECVQDMDHENMFWYRQDPGLGLRLIYFSYDVKMKEKGDIPEGYSVSREKKERFSLILESASTNQTSMYLCASSLSGDEQYFGPGTRLTVT.